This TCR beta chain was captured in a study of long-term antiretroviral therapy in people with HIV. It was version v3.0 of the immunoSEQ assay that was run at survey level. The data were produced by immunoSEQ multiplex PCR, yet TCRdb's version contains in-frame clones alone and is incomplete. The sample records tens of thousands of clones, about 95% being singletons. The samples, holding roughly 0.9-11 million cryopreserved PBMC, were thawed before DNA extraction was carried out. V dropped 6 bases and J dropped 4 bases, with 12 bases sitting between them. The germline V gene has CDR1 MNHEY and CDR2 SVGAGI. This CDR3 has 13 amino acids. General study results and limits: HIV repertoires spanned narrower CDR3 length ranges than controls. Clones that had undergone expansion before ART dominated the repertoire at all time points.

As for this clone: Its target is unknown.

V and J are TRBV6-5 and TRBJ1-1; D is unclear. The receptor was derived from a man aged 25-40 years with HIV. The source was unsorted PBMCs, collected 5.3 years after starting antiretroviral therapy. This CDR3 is CASRLKSRTEAFF. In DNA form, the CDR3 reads TGTGCCAGCAGGCTGAAGTCTCGCACTGAAGCTTTCTTT.